This is a list of T cell receptor beta chains from one sample in a study of T cells in Graves' hyperthyroidism and ophthalmopathy. TCRdb recomputed calls from the multiplex PCR reads with MiXCR, one row per CDR3 protein. The sample lists about 640,000 distinct CDR3 sequences, 20% to 25% seen once, with roughly a third in the top ten. Sequencing used blood. Every receptor here comes from a man aged 25 to 40 with Graves' ophthalmopathy. The CDR3 runs from the conserved cysteine through the conserved F or W. D genes are given only for firm matches. Expanded clones are given a class, and other clones once, few, many or no size at all.

TRBJ2-3,TRBD1,TRBV28,-,TGTGCCAGCACCACTCGGACAGGGAAACGAAGTACAGATACGCAGTATTTT,CASTTRTGKRSTDTQYF
TRBJ1-5,TRBD1,TRBV12-3/TRBV12-4,many,TGTGCCAGCAGTTCGGACAGGGGGGTACGCAATCAGCCCCAGCATTTT,CASSSDRGVRNQPQHF
TRBJ1-1,-,TRBV27,-,TGTGCCAGCAGTACAGGGCGCTGGTACACTGAAGCTTTCTTT,CASSTGRWYTEAFF
TRBJ2-2,-,TRBV11-3,many,TGTGCCAGCAGCTTAGGCGGGACCGTGGCCGGGGAGCTGTTTTTT,CASSLGGTVAGELFF
TRBJ2-1,-,TRBV28,few,TGTGCCAGCAGACTACTAGGTCCAGGCAATGAGCAGTTCTTC,CASRLLGPGNEQFF
TRBJ1-1,TRBD1,TRBV28,-,TGTGCCAGCAACTATGACAGGGTGAACACTGAAGCTTTCTTT,CASNYDRVNTEAFF
TRBJ2-5,TRBD2,TRBV7-2,many,TGTGCCAGCAGCTTGGGGGGGAGCGGGGGGAAACAAGAGACCCAGTACTTC,CASSLGGSGGKQETQYF
TRBJ2-1,-,TRBV20-1,-,TGCAGTGCTAGACACGACAGCAATGAGCAGTTCTTC,CSARHDSNEQFF
TRBJ2-1,TRBD1,TRBV9,-,TGTGCCAGCAGCGGAGGACAGGGCGGGTACAATGGGCAGTTCTTC,CASSGGQGGYNGQFF
TRBJ1-1,-,TRBV5-4,few,TGTGCCAGCAGCTTGGCAGGCCGGACTAACACTGAAGCTTTCTTT,CASSLAGRTNTEAFF
TRBJ2-1,-,TRBV4-1,few,TGCGCCAGCAGCCGGAATGGGGCGAGTGAGCAGTTCTTC,CASSRNGASEQFF
TRBJ2-3,TRBD2,TRBV13,-,TGTGCCAGCAGGTTGGGACTAGCGGCCCCCACAGATACGCAGTATTTT,CASRLGLAAPTDTQYF
TRBJ2-2,TRBD1,TRBV28,-,TGTGCCAGCAGTATCCGGGACAGAGACACCGGGGAGCTGTTTTTT,CASSIRDRDTGELFF
TRBJ1-5,-,TRBV5-1,few,TGCGCCAGCAGCCTTAACAGTGGGCAGCCCCAGCATTTT,CASSLNSGQPQHF
TRBJ1-1,-,TRBV10-2,few,TGCGCCAGCGGCGATATTGAAGCTTTCTTT,CASGDIEAFF
TRBJ2-1,-,TRBV28,many,TGTGCCAGCAATGGACAGCCGTACAATGAGCAGTTCTTC,CASNGQPYNEQFF
TRBJ2-1,-,TRBV28,-,TGTGCCAGCATAAAGGTACAGGGAGCCTACAATGAGCAGTTCTTC,CASIKVQGAYNEQFF
TRBJ2-4,TRBD2,TRBV10-3,-,TGTGCCATCAGTGAACTGGGACTAGTAGGAAACATTCAGTACTTC,CAISELGLVGNIQYF
TRBJ1-4,-,TRBV30,-,TGTGCCTGGAACGAGGGCCCGTCAACTAATGAAAAACTGTTTTTT,CAWNEGPSTNEKLFF
TRBJ2-7,TRBD2,TRBV10-3,many,TGTGCCATCAGTGGGAGCGGGAGGGGGTCCTACGAGCAGTACTTC,CAISGSGRGSYEQYF
TRBJ2-7,TRBD2,TRBV29-1,-,TGCAGCGTTGGTCTAGCGGGACACTACGAGCAGTACTTC,CSVGLAGHYEQYF
TRBJ2-5,-,TRBV7-6,few,TGTGCCAGCAGCTTAGCGCAGGGATATGGAGGAGAGACCCAGTACTTC,CASSLAQGYGGETQYF
TRBJ2-1,TRBD2,TRBV7-3,-,TGTGCCAGCAGCTTTTCCGGCGGGAGGGCCCTGAATGAGCAGTTCTTC,CASSFSGGRALNEQFF
TRBJ1-5,-,TRBV20-1,-,TGCAGTGTTCCGATAGACAGTTATAGCAATCAGCCCCAGCATTTT,CSVPIDSYSNQPQHF
TRBJ2-3,TRBD2,TRBV3-1,many,TGTGCCAGCAGCCAAGATCAGGGCGGGAGGGCCACAGATACGCAGTATTTT,CASSQDQGGRATDTQYF
TRBJ1-1,-,TRBV12-3/TRBV12-4,-,TGTGCCAGCAGTTTATCGGTCGAACGTGAAGCTTTCTTT,CASSLSVEREAFF